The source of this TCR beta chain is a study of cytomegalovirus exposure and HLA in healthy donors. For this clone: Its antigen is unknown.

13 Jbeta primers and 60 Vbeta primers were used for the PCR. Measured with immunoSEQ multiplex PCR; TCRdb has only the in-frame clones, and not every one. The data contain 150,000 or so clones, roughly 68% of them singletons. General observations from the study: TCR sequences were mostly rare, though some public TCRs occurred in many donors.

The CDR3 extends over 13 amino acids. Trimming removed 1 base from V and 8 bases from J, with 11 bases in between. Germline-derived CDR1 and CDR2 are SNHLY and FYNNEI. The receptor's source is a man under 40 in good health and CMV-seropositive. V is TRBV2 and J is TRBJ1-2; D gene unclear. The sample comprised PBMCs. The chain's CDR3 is CASSEESQVGYTF. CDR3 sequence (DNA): TGTGCCAGCAGTGAAGAATCTCAGGTGGGCTACACCTTC.